A single sample is the source of the 26 T cell receptor beta chains below, sequenced in a study of blood T cell repertoires in COVID-19. The protocol was immunoSEQ multiplex PCR, while the TCRdb copy is restricted to in-frame clones and leaves out a portion. This table has approximately 670,000 clones, about nine tenths appearing once. Sequenced input: peripheral blood. The receptors stem from a woman aged 18-35 years with acute or convalescent COVID-19.

The chain recombines TRBV2 with TRBJ1-1, with D possibly TRBD1 on 5 matching bases. The CDR3 sequence is 12 residues long. Germline V CDR1 and CDR2: SNHLY, FYNNEI. The V end lost 9 bases, the J end lost 6 bases, and 14 bases lay between the germline ends. CDR3 DNA sequence: TGTGCCAGAAACGCGGGGGAGGCTGAAGCTTTCTTT. Its protein is CARNAGEAEAFF.

The J gene is TRBJ2-1, the V gene TRBV4-3; TRBD1 aligns across 7 bases. V gave up 3 bases and J gave up 0 bases; unmatched junction bases: 11. The germline gives CDR1 LGHNA, CDR2 YSLEER. The CDR3 length is 18 residues. This CDR3 reads CASSQDPTGYDSYNEQFF. Here the CDR3 DNA reads TGCGCCAGCAGCCAGGACCCGACAGGGTACGACTCCTACAATGAGCAGTTCTTC.

The V and J genes are TRBV7-9 and TRBJ1-1; no clear D gene. The CDR3 totals 14 residues. In germline, CDR1 is SEHNR, CDR2 FQNEAQ (reference sequence). The V end was cut by 0 bases, the J end by 0 bases, with 5 bases between. The DNA for the CDR3 is TGTGCCAGCAGCTTAGCGACTCTGAACACTGAAGCTTTCTTT. Translation: CASSLATLNTEAFF.

The chain employs TRBV18 and TRBJ2-1; 10 bases line up with TRBD1. The V segment lost 8 bases and the J segment 6 bases; nucleotides outside the gene matches: 13. CDR1 is KGHSH, CDR2 LQKENI, per germline. This CDR3 region has 16 residues. CDR3 sequence (DNA): TGTGCCAGCACAAGCACCCGGGACAGGGGACTCAATGAGCAGTTCTTC. It is translated as CASTSTRDRGLNEQFF.

This clone was found once. The V gene is TRBV11-2, the J gene TRBJ1-2; D is perhaps TRBD1 (6 bases). The CDR3 is made up of 14 amino acids. Germline CDR1 and CDR2: SGHAT and FQNNGV. Deletions cut 5 bases from V and 2 bases from J, with 12 bases between. The CDR3 DNA reads TGTGCCAGCAGCCTAAAGACAGGCAACTATGGCTACACCTTC. Amino acids: CASSLKTGNYGYTF.

This clone occurred once. The rearrangement uses TRBV9 and TRBJ1-1, with D possibly TRBD1 on 5 matching bases. Trimming left V 3 bases short and J 3 bases short, with 15 bases between. The length of the CDR3 is 15 residues. Germline V gene lookup returns CDR1 SGDLS and CDR2 YYNGEE. CDR3: CASSAPGLRDTEAFF. The CDR3 DNA is TGTGCCAGCAGCGCCCCGGGACTTCGCGACACTGAAGCTTTCTTT.

The CDR3 reads CASSIARGMNTEAFF. CDR3 sequence (DNA): TGTGCCAGTAGTATAGCTAGAGGGATGAACACTGAAGCTTTCTTT. V and J are TRBV19 and TRBJ1-1; D not resolved. Germline V lookup: CDR1 LNHDA, CDR2 SQIVND (reference sequence). V gave up 1 base and J gave up 0 bases, with 9 bases separating them. The CDR3 runs 15 residues. Based on the CDR3 plus reference TRBV19 and TRBJ1-1, the full variable domain is DGGITQSPKYLFRKEGQNVTLSCEQNLNHDAMYWYRQDPGQGLRLIYYSQIVNDFQKGDIAEGYSVSREKKESFPLTVTSAQKNPTAFYLCASSIARGMNTEAFFGQGTRLTVV.

The rearrangement links TRBV18 to TRBJ1-5; no firm D call. The germline CDR1 and CDR2 sequences are KGHSH and LQKENI. V lost 2 bases to trimming and J lost 1 base, with 15 bases between them. This CDR3 has 17 amino acids. In DNA, the CDR3 is TGTGCCAGCTCACCAGTCCCTGCGGATAACAGCAATCAGCCCCAGCATTTT. Its translation: CASSPVPADNSNQPQHF.

This chain uses TRBV9 with TRBJ1-2; D uncertain. The CDR3 loop spans 12 amino acids. Trimming stripped 3 bases from V and 8 bases from J, with 11 bases between. CDR1 is SGDLS, CDR2 YYNGEE, per germline. CDR3 coding DNA: TGTGCCAGCAGCGGCCAACGGGAGGGCTACACCTTC. This codes for CASSGQREGYTF. The whole variable domain, remainder taken from reference TRBV9 and TRBJ1-2, is DSGVTQTPKHLITATGQRVTLRCSPRSGDLSVYWYQQSLDQGLQFLIQYYNGEERAKGNILERFSAQQFPDLHSELNLSSLELGDSALYFCASSGQREGYTFGSGTRLTVV.

The chain recombines TRBV10-1 with TRBJ2-7; weak D call: TRBD2 (5 bases). Trimming left V 3 bases short and J 2 bases short, with 17 bases between. This CDR3 contains 16 residues. CDR1 and CDR2 (germline): WNHNN, SYGVQD (reference sequence). This CDR3 reads CASSDYWRVQAYEQYF. CDR3 nucleotide sequence: TGCGCCAGCAGTGATTATTGGCGGGTTCAGGCCTACGAGCAGTACTTC.

V gene TRBV5-5 combines with J gene TRBJ1-1, with D perhaps TRBD1 (6 bases). The V and J ends lost 0 bases and 2 bases respectively, with 8 bases between them. This CDR3 spans 14 amino acids. CDR1 is SGHKS and CDR2 is YYEKEE in the germline V gene (reference sequence). For the CDR3, the DNA is TGTGCCAGCAGCTTGGTACAGGGAAACACTGAAGCTTTCTTT. As protein: CASSLVQGNTEAFF.

The chain has TRBV7-6 and TRBJ1-2; D is possibly TRBD1 (6 bases). Trimming removed 5 bases from V and 5 bases from J, with 18 bases in between. Germline CDR1 SGHVS, CDR2 FNYEAQ. This CDR3 region has 15 residues. The CDR3 loop is CASSPGTTEDYGYTF. CDR3 bases: TGTGCCAGCAGCCCGGGGACAACCGAAGATTATGGCTACACCTTC.

The chain has TRBV6-6 and TRBJ1-4; the match to TRBD1 covers 7 bases. CDR3 length: 15 residues. With 0 bases clipped from V and 7 bases from J, the junction kept 5 bases outside the gene matches. The germline CDR1 and CDR2 sequences are MNHNY and SVGAGI (reference sequence). DNA of the CDR3: TGTGCCAGCAGTTACTCACCAGGGGGTCTTGAAAAACTGTTTTTT. Protein sequence: CASSYSPGGLEKLFF.

This chain joins TRBV9 and TRBJ2-1; 14 bases are a match to TRBD2. The length of the CDR3 is 16 residues. Germline V CDR1 and CDR2: SGDLS, YYNGEE. J gave up 4 bases and V 3 bases, and 3 bases lay outside the gene matches. The CDR3 spells CASSGTSGGIYNEQFF. CDR3 DNA: TGTGCCAGCAGCGGGACTAGCGGGGGGATATACAATGAGCAGTTCTTC.

This clone was seen only a few times. V and J are TRBV6-5 and TRBJ1-5; a weak D match, TRBD1 (5 bases). CDR3 length equals 15 residues. CDR1 and CDR2 (germline): MNHEY, SVGAGI. V was shortened by 6 bases and J by 3 bases, with 15 bases between the two germline ends. The CDR3: CASSPDRNFNQPQHF. DNA for the CDR3: TGTGCCAGCAGCCCCGACAGAAACTTCAATCAGCCCCAGCATTTT.

This clone was observed once. This chain joins TRBV24-1 and TRBJ2-3; 9 positions agree with TRBD2. The CDR3 covers 16 residues. The V segment lost 3 bases and the J segment 2 bases; nucleotides outside the gene matches: 5. CDR1 is KGHDR, CDR2 SFDVKD, per germline. The CDR3 region is CATSDKGTSPTDTQYF. The CDR3 nucleotides read TGTGCCACCAGTGATAAAGGGACTAGCCCCACAGATACGCAGTATTTT.

The rearrangement links TRBV6-5 to TRBJ2-5; 7 bases match TRBD1. V shed 6 bases, J shed 1 base, and the junction held 8 bases outside the gene matches. The germline CDR1 and CDR2 sequences are MNHEY and SVGAGI. This CDR3 has 15 amino acids. The CDR3 DNA reads as TGTGCCAGCAGCCTCCCCCGGGACAGCCAAGAGACCCAGTACTTC. Protein: CASSLPRDSQETQYF.

The V gene is TRBV7-3, the J gene TRBJ2-2, with 8 bases lining up with TRBD1. The germline V gene has CDR1 SGHTA and CDR2 FQGTGA. The CDR3 consists of 15 residues. V trimming: 5 bases; J trimming: 4 bases; junction bases outside the gene matches: 6. Here the CDR3 reads CASSPTGASTGELFF. CDR3 nucleotide sequence: TGTGCCAGCAGCCCGACAGGGGCGTCCACCGGGGAGCTGTTTTTT.

The CDR3 DNA reads TGTGCCAGCAGCTTTTGGGGGCGAGAGCAGTTCTTC. Amino acids: CASSFWGREQFF. The rearrangement links TRBV5-8 to TRBJ2-1; tentatively, D is TRBD1 (6 bases). Per germline, CDR1 SGHTS and CDR2 YDEGEE. The ends were cut back, 2 bases at V and 10 bases at J, with 10 bases in the middle. The CDR3 is 12 amino acids.

This rearrangement joins TRBV5-1 to TRBJ2-6, with D possibly matching TRBD2 (5 bases). Trimming took off 4 bases at V and 2 bases at J, with 10 bases between the two ends. The CDR3 extends over 15 amino acids. Germline CDR1 reads SGHRS; CDR2 reads YFSETQ. DNA of the CDR3: TGCGCCAGCAGCCCGATGACTACTGGGGCCAACGTCCTGACTTTC. This sequence encodes CASSPMTTGANVLTF.

The CDR3 sequence is CASSLGPPSEAFF. The CDR3 DNA reads as TGTGCCAGCAGCCTGGGGCCCCCCTCAGAGGCTTTCTTT. The chain has TRBV6-2 or TRBV6-3 and TRBJ1-1, with D possibly TRBD1 on 5 matching bases. Looked up from germline, CDR1 is MNHEY and CDR2 is SVGEGT. With 6 bases removed from V and 11 bases from J, the gap between germline ends came to 19 bases. This CDR3 contains 13 residues.

The rearrangement joins TRBV27 to TRBJ1-2; 7 nucleotides align to TRBD1. The CDR3 is made up of 13 amino acids. V lost 0 bases, J lost 5 bases, and 0 bases stayed unmatched. Looked up from germline, CDR1 is MNHEY and CDR2 is SMNVEV (reference sequence). CDR3 sequence: CASSLSGQYGYTF. In DNA, the CDR3 is TGTGCCAGCAGTTTATCGGGACAGTATGGCTACACCTTC.

The rearrangement links TRBV6-5 to TRBJ2-1, with D possibly being TRBD2 (5 bases). With 6 bases removed from V and 0 bases from J, the gap between germline ends came to 12 bases. Germline values: CDR1 MNHEY, CDR2 SVGAGI. This CDR3 comprises 15 residues. The CDR3 sequence is CASRTTEGSYNEQFF. Here the CDR3 DNA reads TGTGCCAGCAGGACTACTGAGGGCTCCTACAATGAGCAGTTCTTC.

The chain carries TRBV7-8 and TRBJ2-1; a weak D match, TRBD1 (6 bases). This CDR3 has 16 residues. Germline-derived CDR1 and CDR2 are SGHVS and FQNEAQ. V lost 2 bases, J lost 6 bases, and 17 bases lay in between. The CDR3 DNA reads as TGTGCCAGCAGCTTAAAGGGGGTTTTTTTCCCCAATGAGCAGTTCTTC. Translating gives CASSLKGVFFPNEQFF.

The V call is TRBV13, the J call TRBJ1-2; D may be TRBD1 (5 bases). The germline CDR1 and CDR2 sequences are PRHDT and FYEKMQ (reference sequence). The CDR3 has 14 residues. V shed 0 bases and J shed 6 bases, with 11 bases lying between them. CDR3 DNA sequence: TGTGCCAGCAGCTTAGGCAGGGTGTTTAATGGCTACACCTTC. This codes for CASSLGRVFNGYTF.

The chain couples TRBV5-5 to TRBJ2-7, with TRBD1 identical over 9 bases. The ends lost 2 bases at V and 1 base at J; junction bases unmatched: 7. Per germline, CDR1 SGHKS and CDR2 YYEKEE (reference sequence). This CDR3 is 16 amino acids long. This CDR3 reads CASSLRTGEGSYEQYF. In nucleotides, the CDR3 is TGTGCCAGCAGCTTACGGACAGGGGAGGGGTCCTACGAGCAGTACTTC.